This TCR beta chain was documented in a study of monozygotic twins with cystic fibrosis. Turning to the study itself: Roughly 3 micrograms of fragmented DNA underwent approximately 15 PCR cycles for library preparation. Study results and limitations: Shared CDR3 numbers were not associated with age, concordance or severity. Nucleotide-identical clonotype sharing was significantly higher within monozygotic CF twin pairs than between unrelated CF individuals. The repertoire was suggested to be naive-dominated, clonality median approximately 0.0093.

Data came from immunoSEQ multiplex PCR; TCRdb stores just in-frame clones and leaves some out. This sample has 34,000 or so clones, with 90% to 95% found just once. As to this clone: The target antigen is unknown.

This clonotype was obtained from a boy aged 2 to 10 with cystic fibrosis. The sequencing sample was made of blood.

CDR3 amino acids: CASSEEASQGEQFF. CDR3 in DNA: TGTGCCAGCAGTGAGGAGGCTAGTCAGGGTGAGCAGTTCTTC. The chain joins TRBV6-4 to TRBJ2-1; D is perhaps TRBD1 or TRBD2 (5 bases each). The CDR3 is 14 residues long. Germline V gives CDR1 MRHNA, CDR2 SNTAGT. V was trimmed by 3 bases and J by 9 bases, leaving 15 bases between them.